Listed below are T cell receptor beta chains from one sample, sequenced in a study of cytomegalovirus exposure and HLA in healthy donors. The repertoire was sequenced with immunoSEQ multiplex PCR; TCRdb's copy has only in-frame clones and lacks some. The top ten hold roughly 3.5% of the sample, which has about 77,000 clones, about four fifths seen once. Source material: PBMCs. The receptors were gathered from a man in his forties in good health and CMV-seronegative. CDR3s include the opening cysteine and the closing phenylalanine or tryptophan. D genes are given only for firm matches. Size is stated for part of the rows, as once, few or many counts, or as a class when the clone is expanded.

once | TRBJ2-2 | TRBD1 | TRBV6-5 | 16 | TGTGCCAGCAGTTACATGCGGACAGGGGGCACCGGGGAGCTGTTTTTT | CASSYMRTGGTGELFF
- | TRBJ1-1 | TRBD1 | TRBV29-1 | 14 | TGCAGCGTTGCCGGGACAGGGGGCCTAACTGAAGCTTTCTTT | CSVAGTGGLTEAFF
- | TRBJ1-3 | TRBD1 | TRBV5-1 | 17 | TGCGCCAGCAGCTTGGGATCCGGGACAGGAGCTGGAAACACCATATATTTT | CASSLGSGTGAGNTIYF
- | TRBJ1-4 | - | TRBV4-1 | 14 | TGCGCCAGCAACCCGCCTACGGGGGTGGTGGAACTGTTTTTT | CASNPPTGVVELFF
- | TRBJ1-2 | - | TRBV19 | 13 | TGTGCCAGTAGTATAAACGGCGAGGGTGGCTACACCTTC | CASSINGEGGYTF
- | TRBJ1-2 | TRBD1 | TRBV7-3 | 14 | TGTGCCAGCAGCCTACCGGGACAGGCTTATGGCTACACCTTC | CASSLPGQAYGYTF
- | TRBJ2-7 | TRBD1 | TRBV7-2 | 18 | TGTGCCAGCGACTCAGCTTACGGAGGGTACAGGGGGGCAAAAGAGCAGTACTTC | CASDSAYGGYRGAKEQYF
- | TRBJ2-3 | - | TRBV5-5 | 14 | TGTGCCAGCAGCCCGGCTCCGGGGACAGATACGCAGTATTTT | CASSPAPGTDTQYF
- | TRBJ1-2 | - | TRBV6-1 | 15 | TGTGCCAGCAGTGAGTCGAGGGGGAGGGCCTATGGCTACACCTTC | CASSESRGRAYGYTF
- | TRBJ1-1 | - | TRBV21-1 | 19 | TGTGCCAGCAGCCTCCCCCCCCGGGACAGGGGGCGCCTGTACACTGAAGCTTTCTTT | CASSLPPRDRGRLYTEAFF
- | TRBJ1-3 | - | TRBV19 | 15 | TGTGCCAGTAGTATCCCCGCCGCCGGTGGAAACACCATATATTTT | CASSIPAAGGNTIYF
once | TRBJ2-7 | TRBD1 | TRBV16 | 14 | TGTGCCAGCAGCCAAGAGGCACAGGGGCAGAGCAAGTACTTC | CASSQEAQGQSKYF
few | TRBJ2-2 | - | TRBV4-1 | 14 | TGCGCCAGCAGCCAAAGGCAGGGGACCGGGGAGCTGTTTTTT | CASSQRQGTGELFF
- | TRBJ1-6 | - | TRBV6-5 | 14 | TGTGCCAGCAGTTCCTGGACAGCCGATTCACCCCTCCACTTT | CASSSWTADSPLHF
- | TRBJ2-5 | TRBD1 | TRBV7-3 | 16 | TGTGCCAGCAGCTTATTACCGGGACAGGGGAAGGAGACCCAGTACTTC | CASSLLPGQGKETQYF
few | TRBJ1-3 | - | TRBV6-5 | 13 | TGTGCCAGCAGGACAGGCTCTGGAAACACCATATATTTT | CASRTGSGNTIYF
few | TRBJ1-2 | TRBD1 | TRBV27 | 15 | TGTGCCAGCAGCCCAACAGGGGTAGCTAGCTATGGCTACACCTTC | CASSPTGVASYGYTF
- | TRBJ1-6 | - | TRBV9 | 17 | TGTGCCAGCAGCCGAGGGGGGGGAGTTTATGATAATTCACCCCTCCACTTT | CASSRGGGVYDNSPLHF
- | TRBJ2-5 | TRBD2 | TRBV6-5 | 14 | TGTGCCAGCAGTTACTCGATGGGGGGGGAGACCCAGTACTTC | CASSYSMGGETQYF
- | TRBJ1-2 | TRBD1 | TRBV7-2 | 16 | TGTGCCAGCAGCTCGGGGGGACAGGGTGTTAACTATGGCTACACCTTC | CASSSGGQGVNYGYTF
- | TRBJ2-3 | - | TRBV7-6 | 14 | TGTGCCAGCAGCTTAGGGACTACCGGGGATACGCAGTATTTT | CASSLGTTGDTQYF
few | TRBJ1-2 | - | TRBV5-6 | 13 | TGTGCCAGCAGCTTCGGTGCTGACTATGGCTACACCTTC | CASSFGADYGYTF
- | TRBJ1-5 | - | TRBV27 | 15 | TGTGCCAGCAGGTACAACCCCAATAGCAATCAGCCCCAGCATTTT | CASRYNPNSNQPQHF
- | TRBJ1-1 | - | TRBV21-1 | 15 | TGTGCCAGCACCCGAACTCAGACGGGGAACACTGAAGCTTTCTTT | CASTRTQTGNTEAFF
few | TRBJ1-5 | - | TRBV28 | 14 | TGTGCCAGCAGAGGACAGACTAGCAATCAGCCCCAGCATTTT | CASRGQTSNQPQHF
- | TRBJ2-7 | - | TRBV4-3 | 14 | TGCGCCAGCAGCCAAGAAGCCCAGGTCGACGAGCAGTACTTC | CASSQEAQVDEQYF
- | TRBJ1-2 | - | TRBV11-2 | 13 | TGTGCCAGCAGCTTAGACCCGGACTATGGCTACACCTTC | CASSLDPDYGYTF
- | TRBJ2-5 | TRBD1 | TRBV6-6 | 15 | TGTGCCAGCACCGACGGGACAGGGGGAAGGGAGACCCAGTACTTC | CASTDGTGGRETQYF
- | TRBJ2-3 | - | TRBV27 | 18 | TGTGCCAGCAGCCAAGACTACAGGGTCCAGTCTAGCACAGATACGCAGTATTTT | CASSQDYRVQSSTDTQYF
- | TRBJ1-1 | - | TRBV7-3 | 13 | TGTGCCAGCAGCCCCCAGGGGAACACTGAAGCTTTCTTT | CASSPQGNTEAFF
few | TRBJ2-5 | - | TRBV5-1 | 16 | TGCGCCAGCTCAACCTACGACAGTATGTACCAAGAGACCCAGTACTTC | CASSTYDSMYQETQYF
- | TRBJ1-6 | - | TRBV4-3 | 16 | TGCGCCAGCAGCCAAGAGGGGGGGACACCTTATTCACCCCTCCACTTT | CASSQEGGTPYSPLHF
- | TRBJ1-3 | TRBD1 | TRBV7-8 | 15 | TGTGCCAGCAGCCCGGACAGGAACCGCGGGGACACCATATATTTT | CASSPDRNRGDTIYF